This T cell receptor (beta chain) was recorded in a study of T cells in localized non-small cell lung cancer. TCRdb's table, derived via immunoSEQ multiplex PCR, lists solely in-frame clones and lacks some. The sample shows around 79,000 clones, around three quarters of them seen only once. CDR3 length: 16 amino acids. The germline V gene has CDR1 SGHNT and CDR2 YYREEE (reference sequence). Trimming removed 4 bases from V and 5 bases from J, with 18 bases in between. The J gene is TRBJ2-2, the V gene TRBV5-4, with D perhaps being TRBD1 or TRBD2 (6 bases each). Source: PBMCs, taken before any cancer treatment. This clonotype was obtained from a man aged 35-69 years with stage II squamous cell lung carcinoma. The chain's CDR3 is CASSPGQWRGTGELFF. The DNA for the CDR3 is TGTGCCAGCAGCCCCGGACAGTGGCGGGGTACCGGGGAGCTGTTTTTT.